One sample yielded the 28 T cell receptor beta chains listed below, sequenced in a study of blood T cell repertoires in COVID-19. Some clones are missing from TCRdb's copy, which holds only in-frame ones; the method was immunoSEQ multiplex PCR. Among about 94,000 clones listed, around 82% were seen once. Input material: peripheral blood. The receptors were sampled from a man in his 60s with acute or convalescent COVID-19.

The CDR3: CASSEVRNSPLHF. For the CDR3, the DNA is TGTGCCAGCAGTGAAGTCAGAAATTCACCCCTCCACTTT. The V call is TRBV6-1, the J call TRBJ1-6; D is uncertain. The V gene lost 1 base and the J gene lost 7 bases, with 5 bases spanning the gap. The CDR3 consists of 13 residues. Germline V gives CDR1 MNHNS, CDR2 SASEGT.

The chain recombines TRBV3-1 (or the pseudogene TRBV3-2) with TRBJ2-3; D possibly corresponds to TRBD1 (6 bases). The CDR3 consists of 14 residues. Germline assignment: CDR1 LGHDT and CDR2 YNNKEL (reference sequence). The ends were cut back, 1 base at V and 3 bases at J, with 8 bases in the middle. The CDR3 sequence is CASSQGRGTDTQYF. The CDR3 nucleotides are TGTGCCAGCAGCCAAGGAAGGGGGACAGATACGCAGTATTTT.

The V call is TRBV19, the J call TRBJ2-3, with D uncertain. The CDR3 covers 13 residues. Germline CDR1 and CDR2: LNHDA and SQIVND (reference sequence). Trimming left V 9 bases short and J 2 bases short, with 12 bases between. Here the CDR3 reads CASRLTPTDTQYF. CDR3 coding DNA: TGTGCCAGCCGTTTAACTCCCACAGATACGCAGTATTTT.

Note on this clone: Germline and junction disagree at one end, which may indicate a read error. The rearrangement links TRBV7-7 to TRBJ2-1; 7 bases are shared with TRBD1. The CDR3 contains 15 residues. Germline V gene data show CDR1 as SSHAT and CDR2 as FNYEAQ (reference sequence). CDR3 sequence reads: CASSLAGTVYNEQFF. CDR3 DNA sequence: TGTGCTAGCAGCTTAGCAGGGACAGTTTACAATGAGCAGTTCTTC.

The chain joins TRBV6-5 to TRBJ1-4; D remains ambiguous. Trimming took off 10 bases at V and 1 base at J, with 10 bases between the two ends. CDR3 length: 13 residues. CDR1 and CDR2 from the germline V gene are MNHEY and SVGAGI. This CDR3 reads CATAQRTNEKLFF. The CDR3 DNA is TGTGCCACCGCACAGAGAACTAATGAAAAACTGTTTTTT.

The chain couples TRBV11-2 to TRBJ1-1; D might be TRBD1 (5 bases). V lost 2 bases and J 1 base, leaving 8 bases between the germline ends. Looked up from germline, CDR1 is SGHAT and CDR2 is FQNNGV. The CDR3 runs to 14 residues. The DNA for the CDR3 is TGTGCCAGCAGCTTACAGGGCCCGAACACTGAAGCTTTCTTT. It encodes CASSLQGPNTEAFF.

This chain uses TRBV19 with TRBJ1-1, with D perhaps matching TRBD1 (6 bases). The ends were cut back, 3 bases at V and 6 bases at J, with 17 bases in the middle. Per the germline V gene, CDR1 is LNHDA and CDR2 is SQIVND (reference sequence). This CDR3 is 15 amino acids long. The CDR3: CASSIPRGVFPEAFF. The CDR3 coding sequence is TGTGCCAGTAGTATTCCCAGGGGTGTTTTCCCTGAAGCTTTCTTT.

This chain links TRBV4-3 with TRBJ2-7; D is unresolved. This CDR3 is 15 amino acids long. Germline V gives CDR1 LGHNA, CDR2 YSLEER. V dropped 1 base and J dropped 4 bases, with 14 bases sitting between them. The CDR3 DNA reads TGCGCCAGCAGCCAAGCTGTAGGATCCGGGTACGAGCAGTACTTC. Its translation is CASSQAVGSGYEQYF.

This clone was observed a handful of times. V and J are TRBV4-1 and TRBJ2-3; D might be TRBD2 (6 bases). This CDR3 comprises 16 residues. Trimming left V 0 bases short and J 4 bases short, with 14 bases between. Germline V lookup: CDR1 MGHRA, CDR2 YSYEKL. The CDR3 DNA reads as TGCGCCAGCAGCCAAGATCAAGGGACTCCGTCAGATACGCAGTATTTT. Protein: CASSQDQGTPSDTQYF.

This clone was seen once. V usage is TRBV6-6 and J usage is TRBJ1-5, with D possibly matching TRBD1 (6 bases). The CDR3 is 13 amino acids. The V end lost 7 bases, the J end lost 6 bases, and 13 bases lay between the germline ends. The germline CDR1 and CDR2 sequences are MNHNY and SVGAGI (reference sequence). The CDR3 DNA sequence: TGTGCCAGCAACAGACAGGAATTTCAGCCCCAGCATTTT. This sequence encodes CASNRQEFQPQHF.

This chain uses TRBV2 with TRBJ2-5; 7 nucleotides align to TRBD2. The germline V gene encodes CDR1 SNHLY and CDR2 FYNNEI. The CDR3 contains 15 residues. V was clipped by 7 bases and J by 4 bases; unmatched bases: 12. As DNA, the CDR3 is TGTGCCAGCAAACGGGCTAGCGGCCCCATAGAGACCCAGTACTTC. Its translation is CASKRASGPIETQYF.

The CDR3 DNA reads TGTGCCAGTGGGGGACTAGCGGGGGGAGAAGAGACCCAGTACTTC. Translated: CASGGLAGGEETQYF. This chain connects TRBV6-5 to TRBJ2-5; 15 bases are shared with TRBD2. V trimming: 9 bases; J trimming: 3 bases; junction bases outside the gene matches: 5. The CDR3 runs 15 residues. The germline V gene encodes CDR1 MNHEY and CDR2 SVGAGI.

This chain links TRBV6-1 with TRBJ2-5; 12 bases map to TRBD2. From germline, CDR1 is MNHNS and CDR2 SASEGT. This CDR3 spans 18 amino acids. V trimming: 3 bases; J trimming: 0 bases; junction bases outside the gene matches: 8. CDR3 DNA: TGTGCCAGCAGTGACTTGACTAGCGGGGGTCTGTACCAAGAGACCCAGTACTTC. This translates into CASSDLTSGGLYQETQYF.

The genes are TRBV5-5 and TRBJ1-1; no reliable D call. Germline V gene sequence: CDR1 SGHKS, CDR2 YYEKEE (reference sequence). The CDR3 loop spans 12 amino acids. V lost 6 bases, J lost 5 bases, and 11 bases lay in between. The DNA of the CDR3 is TGTGCCAGCACCCCCTGGGAGACTGAAGCTTTCTTT. Translation gives CASTPWETEAFF.

This clone appeared a single time. The chain has TRBV5-1 and TRBJ2-5; TRBD1 agrees at 11 bases. The germline V gene has CDR1 SGHRS and CDR2 YFSETQ. The CDR3 consists of 16 residues. V shed 4 bases and J 3 bases; nucleotides not matched to a gene: 8. CDR3 region: CASSQGTGGTEETQYF. The CDR3 nucleotides are TGCGCCAGCAGCCAGGGGACAGGGGGGACTGAAGAGACCCAGTACTTC.

In the case of this clone: The sample has other DNA sequences that encode this CDR3 too. The chain links TRBV7-2 to TRBJ1-5; 7 nucleotides agree with TRBD1. CDR1 is SGHTA, CDR2 FQGNSA, per germline. Trimming cost V 2 bases and J 1 base; bases outside gene matches: 2. This CDR3 comprises 15 residues. The CDR3 region has the DNA TGTGCCAGCAGCTTACGACAGGGAAGCAATCAGCCCCAGCATTTT. This translates into CASSLRQGSNQPQHF. The full variable domain, completed using reference TRBV7-2 and TRBJ1-5, is GAGVSQSPSNKVTEKGKDVELRCDPISGHTALYWYRQSLGQGLEFLIYFQGNSAPDKSGLPSDRFSAERTGGSVSTLTIQRTQQEDSAVYLCASSLRQGSNQPQHFGDGTRLSIL.

The V and J genes are TRBV6-5 and TRBJ1-2; D might be TRBD1 (6 bases). Germline assignment: CDR1 MNHEY and CDR2 SVGAGI. The length of the CDR3 is 13 residues. Trimming shortened V by 5 bases and J by 8 bases, and 15 bases separated the two germline ends. In DNA form, the CDR3 reads TGTGCCAGCAGTCTTAGGGGGTACGGGGGCTACACCTTC. It yields the protein CASSLRGYGGYTF.

The rearrangement links TRBV19 to TRBJ1-3, with D maybe TRBD1 (5 bases). V dropped 5 bases and J dropped 4 bases, with 21 bases sitting between them. CDR1 and CDR2 from the germline V gene are LNHDA and SQIVND (reference sequence). This CDR3 comprises 17 residues. CDR3 sequence (DNA): TGTGCCAGTAGTTATCAAATGGCAGGGAGGACGGGAAACACCATATATTTT. This codes for CASSYQMAGRTGNTIYF.

The V call is TRBV19, the J call TRBJ1-1; tentative D call: TRBD1 (5 bases). The length of the CDR3 is 14 residues. The germline V gene encodes CDR1 LNHDA and CDR2 SQIVND (reference sequence). Deletions cut 3 bases from V and 6 bases from J, with 14 bases between. The CDR3 sequence: CASSINRGGAEAFF. The CDR3 region has the DNA TGTGCCAGTAGTATCAATCGGGGGGGAGCTGAAGCTTTCTTT.

This clone occurred many times. The J gene is TRBJ1-2, the V gene TRBV12-3 or TRBV12-4, with 7 bases matching TRBD1. This CDR3 contains 13 residues. Trimming took 5 bases from V and 8 from J; bases not matched to a gene: 8. The CDR3 DNA follows: TGTGCCAGCAGTCAGGGACAGAGTGACGGCTACACCTTC. This sequence encodes CASSQGQSDGYTF.

This clone was picked up a small number of times. The genes are TRBV5-4 and TRBJ2-1; perhaps TRBD2 as D (6 bases). The germline V gene has CDR1 SGHNT and CDR2 YYREEE (reference sequence). There are 13 residues in the CDR3. Trimming took off 4 bases at V and 5 bases at J, with 10 bases between the two ends. Here the CDR3 reads CASSRTTHNEQFF. The CDR3 nucleotides read TGTGCCAGCAGCCGGACTACCCACAATGAGCAGTTCTTC.

This clone was seen only a few times. The rearrangement links TRBV5-4 to TRBJ2-7; tentatively, D is TRBD1 (5 bases). CDR1 and CDR2 (germline): SGHNT, YYREEE (reference sequence). V lost 4 bases and J 2 bases, leaving 19 bases between the germline ends. This CDR3 has 16 amino acids. The CDR3 loop is CASSPYGAGSTYEQYF. The DNA for the CDR3 is TGTGCCAGCAGCCCATATGGGGCAGGTTCCACCTACGAGCAGTACTTC. Using reference TRBV5-4 and TRBJ2-7 for the parts outside the CDR3, the full variable domain is ETGVTQSPTHLIKTRGQQVTLRCSSQSGHNTVSWYQQALGQGPQFIFQYYREEENGRGNFPPRFSGLQFPNYSSELNVNALELDDSALYLCASSPYGAGSTYEQYFGPGTRLTVT.

The chain couples TRBV5-1 to TRBJ1-4; the match to TRBD1 covers 8 bases. CDR1 and CDR2 from the germline V gene are SGHRS and YFSETQ. The CDR3 extends over 15 amino acids. The junction had 5 bases not matched to a gene; V was cut back by 0 bases and J by 7 bases. The CDR3 bases are TGCGCCAGCAGCTTGGCAGGACAGGGAACTGAAAAACTGTTTTTT. Translated: CASSLAGQGTEKLFF.

The table lists this clone with a count of one. The CDR3 spells CSAGGQGHHGANVLTF. The CDR3 DNA reads as TGCAGCGCGGGAGGACAGGGCCATCATGGGGCCAACGTCCTGACTTTC. The V and J genes are TRBV29-1 and TRBJ2-6; D might be TRBD1 (8 bases). This CDR3 contains 16 residues. Germline V gene sequence: CDR1 SQVTM, CDR2 ANQGSEA. V gave up 7 bases and J gave up 3 bases, with 19 bases separating them.

The rearrangement uses TRBV6-5 and TRBJ2-1; perhaps TRBD2 as D (5 bases). V dropped 6 bases and J dropped 6 bases, with 18 bases sitting between them. Germline lookup yields CDR1 MNHEY and CDR2 SVGAGI. There are 15 residues in the CDR3. CDR3 sequence: CASSRRTGKGNEQFF. The CDR3 DNA reads TGTGCCAGCAGCCGCCGGACGGGGAAGGGCAATGAGCAGTTCTTC.

This chain links TRBV4-1 with TRBJ2-7; 8 nucleotides match TRBD1. The germline CDR1 and CDR2 sequences are MGHRA and YSYEKL. J was trimmed by 3 bases and V by 0 bases; bases with no gene match: 4. The CDR3 totals 15 residues. The CDR3 DNA reads TGCGCCAGCAGCCAAGATCGGACAGGGAGCTACGAGCAGTACTTC. Translation gives CASSQDRTGSYEQYF.

V and J are TRBV30 and TRBJ2-3; the match to TRBD1 covers 8 bases. The V gene end was trimmed by 5 bases and the J gene end by 5 bases; junction bases not matched to a gene: 9. The CDR3 runs 14 residues. CDR1 and CDR2 (germline): GTSNPN, SVGIG (reference sequence). The chain's CDR3 is CAWAGTGDGDTQYF. CDR3 coding DNA: TGTGCCTGGGCGGGGACAGGAGATGGAGATACGCAGTATTTT.

The rearrangement uses TRBV7-6 and TRBJ2-2, with D possibly matching TRBD1 (6 bases). The CDR3 has 16 residues. Deletions cut 1 base from V and 2 bases from J, with 11 bases between. Germline V gene lookup returns CDR1 SGHVS and CDR2 FNYEAQ. The CDR3 spells CASSLEWGPNTGELFF. The DNA for the CDR3 is TGTGCCAGCAGCTTAGAATGGGGGCCCAACACCGGGGAGCTGTTTTTT.